A selection of T cell receptor beta chains follows, all from one sample in a study of cytomegalovirus exposure and HLA in healthy donors. TCRdb's copy holds only in-frame clones and misses some; the assay was immunoSEQ multiplex PCR. The data contain about 94,000 clones, 81% of them seen just once; the ten biggest clones take up about a tenth. Sequenced input: PBMCs. The receptors were gathered from a human donor in good health. The CDR3 runs from the conserved cysteine through the conserved F or W. Fields, in order: J gene, V gene, CDR3 length, clone size, D gene, CDR3 DNA, CDR3 protein. A D gene is named only where the DNA matches it firmly. The size of a clone is reported for some rows only, either as once, few or many, or as a class for expanded clones.

J: TRBJ2-2; V: TRBV6-5; length: 14; size: -; D: -; DNA: TGTGCCAGCAGTTACGGAGTGAACACCGGGGAGCTGTTTTTT; CDR3: CASSYGVNTGELFF
J: TRBJ1-2; V: TRBV19; length: 12; size: -; D: -; DNA: TGTGCCAGTAGTTCTTACAGGGAAGGCTACACCTTC; CDR3: CASSSYREGYTF
J: TRBJ1-2; V: TRBV27; length: 14; size: -; D: TRBD1; DNA: TGTGCCAGCGGCTACTCCGGGACAGTTGACAAATGCACCTTC; CDR3: CASGYSGTVDKCTF
J: TRBJ2-7; V: TRBV14; length: 17; size: -; D: TRBD2; DNA: TGTGCCAGCAGCCAAGGCCCACTAGCGGGGAGCACCTACGAGCAGTACTTC; CDR3: CASSQGPLAGSTYEQYF
J: TRBJ2-1; V: TRBV15; length: 14; size: -; D: TRBD2; DNA: TGTGCCACCAGCAGAGAAGGCCTAGCGGAAGAGCAGTTCTTC; CDR3: CATSREGLAEEQFF
J: TRBJ1-2; V: TRBV7-9; length: 12; size: -; D: -; DNA: TGTGCCAGCAGCTCAGGGAAGTCTGGCTACACCTTC; CDR3: CASSSGKSGYTF
J: TRBJ2-3; V: TRBV15; length: 15; size: -; D: TRBD2; DNA: TGTGCCACCAGCAGAGACGGGACTAGCGGGCATACGCAGTATTTT; CDR3: CATSRDGTSGHTQYF
J: TRBJ2-2; V: TRBV7-3; length: 16; size: -; D: -; DNA: TGTGCCAGCAGCCCCGGACAGATGGTCAACACCGGGGAGCTGTTTTTT; CDR3: CASSPGQMVNTGELFF
J: TRBJ2-3; V: TRBV7-7; length: 15; size: -; D: TRBD2; DNA: TGTGCCAGCAGCTTAGGGCTAGCGGGACAAGATACGCAGTATTTT; CDR3: CASSLGLAGQDTQYF
J: TRBJ1-2; V: TRBV19; length: 11; size: -; D: -; DNA: TGTGCCAACAAACAGGTACGGGGCTACACCTTC; CDR3: CANKQVRGYTF
J: TRBJ2-4; V: TRBV6-1; length: 17; size: -; D: TRBD2; DNA: TGTGCCAGCAGTGAAGGGGGGGGTCCTGGGGCCAAAAACATTCAGTACTTC; CDR3: CASSEGGGPGAKNIQYF
J: TRBJ2-3; V: TRBV5-1; length: 16; size: -; D: -; DNA: TGCGCCAGCAGCAACCGACAGGGGAGGGCGGGAGATACGCAGTATTTT; CDR3: CASSNRQGRAGDTQYF
J: TRBJ2-2; V: TRBV7-2; length: 15; size: once; D: TRBD2; DNA: TGTGCCAGCAGCCTAGCGGGCAGGGCAACCGGGGAGCTGTTTTTT; CDR3: CASSLAGRATGELFF
J: TRBJ2-7; V: TRBV7-9; length: 15; size: -; D: TRBD1; DNA: TGTGCCAGCAGCTCCTTTTGGGACAGGCCGTCCGAGCAGTACTTC; CDR3: CASSSFWDRPSEQYF
J: TRBJ2-1; V: TRBV7-2; length: 18; size: -; D: TRBD2; DNA: TGTGCCAGCAGCTTAGGGGCTCTAGCGGGGCCCCCCGGAAATGAGCAGTTCTTC; CDR3: CASSLGALAGPPGNEQFF
J: TRBJ2-2; V: TRBV28; length: 15; size: -; D: -; DNA: TGTGCCAGCAGTTTACAGGGGGGTAACACCGGGGAGCTGTTTTTT; CDR3: CASSLQGGNTGELFF
J: TRBJ2-3; V: TRBV6-4; length: 15; size: -; D: -; DNA: TGTGCCAGCAGTGACCTGGGTGGGCCCACAGATACGCAGTATTTT; CDR3: CASSDLGGPTDTQYF
J: TRBJ2-3; V: TRBV10-3; length: 14; size: -; D: TRBD2; DNA: TGTGCCATCAGGGCTAGCGGGGGCACAGATACGCAGTATTTT; CDR3: CAIRASGGTDTQYF
J: TRBJ2-5; V: TRBV19; length: 14; size: -; D: TRBD2; DNA: TGTGCCAGCACCGGGACTAGCGGGAAAGAGACCCAGTACTTC; CDR3: CASTGTSGKETQYF
J: TRBJ1-2; V: TRBV6-5; length: 14; size: once; D: -; DNA: TGTGCCAGCAGTTACTCGCCAGGGGCGACTGGCTACACCTTC; CDR3: CASSYSPGATGYTF
J: TRBJ2-7; V: TRBV28; length: 16; size: -; D: -; DNA: TGTGCCAGCAGTTTAGCAATTGGGACACCCACCTACGAGCAGTACTTC; CDR3: CASSLAIGTPTYEQYF
J: TRBJ2-1; V: TRBV5-1; length: 15; size: -; D: TRBD2; DNA: TGCGCCAGCAGCTTGGAACTAGCGGGAGGGAATGAGCAGTTCTTC; CDR3: CASSLELAGGNEQFF
J: TRBJ2-1; V: TRBV27; length: 15; size: -; D: TRBD1; DNA: TGTGCCAGCAGTTCCCTTTGGACAGGGATGAATGAGCAGTTCTTC; CDR3: CASSSLWTGMNEQFF
J: TRBJ2-7; V: TRBV27; length: 13; size: once; D: -; DNA: TGTGCCAGCAGGGGGGCGAGCGGCTACGAGCAGTACTTC; CDR3: CASRGASGYEQYF
J: TRBJ1-6; V: TRBV7-2; length: 12; size: -; D: -; DNA: TGTGCCAGCAGCTTATCGAATTCACCCCTCCACTTT; CDR3: CASSLSNSPLHF
J: TRBJ1-3; V: TRBV15; length: 16; size: -; D: -; DNA: TGTGCCACCAGCAGAGGACAGCGTCTGTCCGGAAACACCATATATTTT; CDR3: CATSRGQRLSGNTIYF
J: TRBJ1-2; V: TRBV28; length: 14; size: once; D: -; DNA: TGTGCCAGCAGTTTGGCCACCCCCCCCTATGGCTACACCTTC; CDR3: CASSLATPPYGYTF
J: TRBJ2-3; V: TRBV19; length: 15; size: -; D: TRBD2; DNA: TGTGCCAGTAGTGGGGCCGGGACTAGCGGGGATACGCAGTATTTT; CDR3: CASSGAGTSGDTQYF
J: TRBJ2-3; V: TRBV9; length: 15; size: -; D: -; DNA: TGTGCCAGCAGCGTCTCCGGGTCACGGGCAGATACGCAGTATTTT; CDR3: CASSVSGSRADTQYF
J: TRBJ1-3; V: TRBV7-6; length: 13; size: -; D: -; DNA: TGTGCCAGCAGCTTAGCCACTGGAAACACCATATATTTT; CDR3: CASSLATGNTIYF
J: TRBJ2-3; V: TRBV2; length: 11; size: -; D: -; DNA: TGTGCCAGCAACTGGGGAGTTACGCAGTATTTT; CDR3: CASNWGVTQYF
J: TRBJ1-5; V: TRBV2; length: 12; size: -; D: -; DNA: TGTGCCAGCAGGACAACAGATCAGCCCCAGCATTTT; CDR3: CASRTTDQPQHF
J: TRBJ2-7; V: TRBV28; length: 14; size: -; D: -; DNA: TGTGCCAGCAGTTTAAGGTCAGGATACGACGAGCAGTACTTC; CDR3: CASSLRSGYDEQYF
J: TRBJ1-2; V: TRBV9; length: 14; size: -; D: TRBD1; DNA: TGTGCCAGCAGCGTAGGTTGGACAGGTAGTGGCTACACCTTC; CDR3: CASSVGWTGSGYTF
J: TRBJ2-5; V: TRBV28; length: 15; size: few; D: -; DNA: TGTGCCAGCAGTTTTCTCCAGGGGGGCCAAGAGACCCAGTACTTC; CDR3: CASSFLQGGQETQYF
J: TRBJ2-5; V: TRBV25-1; length: 16; size: -; D: TRBD2; DNA: TGTGCCAGCAGTGCTCGACTAGCGGGCAAACAAGAGACCCAGTACTTC; CDR3: CASSARLAGKQETQYF
J: TRBJ1-5; V: TRBV19; length: 17; size: -; D: -; DNA: TGTGCCAGTAGTATAGATTACTGGGTGGCGGGCAATCAGCCCCAGCATTTT; CDR3: CASSIDYWVAGNQPQHF
J: TRBJ2-6; V: TRBV25-1; length: 17; size: -; D: -; DNA: TGTGCCAGCAGTAAACCAATGGGGGGGGCCGGGGCCAACGTCCTGACTTTC; CDR3: CASSKPMGGAGANVLTF
J: TRBJ1-4; V: TRBV30; length: 15; size: -; D: -; DNA: TGTGCCTGGAGTGTACCCGGGGGGGTCGGCGAAAAACTGTTTTTT; CDR3: CAWSVPGGVGEKLFF
J: TRBJ1-2; V: TRBV6-1; length: 13; size: -; D: TRBD1; DNA: TGTGCCAGCAGTGAGAGACAGGGCTCTGGCTACACCTTC; CDR3: CASSERQGSGYTF
J: TRBJ1-5; V: TRBV6-1; length: 14; size: -; D: TRBD1; DNA: TGTGCCAGCGACGACAGGGGGCTTGGGCAGCCCCAGCATTTT; CDR3: CASDDRGLGQPQHF
J: TRBJ2-1; V: TRBV10-3; length: 14; size: -; D: -; DNA: TGTGCCATCAGGGGTAGGGACATGTACAATGAGCAGTTCTTC; CDR3: CAIRGRDMYNEQFF
J: TRBJ1-2; V: TRBV5-1; length: 18; size: -; D: TRBD1; DNA: TGCGCCAGCAGCGTTACTCTGGTCCGACAGGGCTCTAACTATGGCTACACCTTC; CDR3: CASSVTLVRQGSNYGYTF
J: TRBJ1-1; V: TRBV5-1; length: 14; size: -; D: -; DNA: TGCGCCAGCAGCCCGGACAGCCCCCTACGAATAGCTTTCTTT; CDR3: CASSPDSPLRIAFF
J: TRBJ2-2; V: TRBV7-2; length: 14; size: -; D: -; DNA: TGTGCCACCCGGGGGTCCACCCGCACCGGGGAGCTGTTTTTT; CDR3: CATRGSTRTGELFF
J: TRBJ2-1; V: TRBV30; length: 13; size: -; D: -; DNA: TGTGCCTGGAGTGGGAACCGAGGCAATGAGCAGTTCTTC; CDR3: CAWSGNRGNEQFF
J: TRBJ2-3; V: TRBV7-8; length: 17; size: -; D: TRBD2; DNA: TGTGCCAGCAGCTTACGGCGAGCGGGAGGGCCAACAGATACGCAGTATTTT; CDR3: CASSLRRAGGPTDTQYF
J: TRBJ2-5; V: TRBV6-1; length: 14; size: -; D: -; DNA: TGTGCCAGCAGTGAAGCAGGCACTAGGAGGACCCAGTACTTC; CDR3: CASSEAGTRRTQYF
J: TRBJ2-2; V: TRBV5-4; length: 15; size: once; D: -; DNA: TGTGCCAGCAGCTTGGTCGACAGGAACACCGGGGAGCTGTTTTTT; CDR3: CASSLVDRNTGELFF
J: TRBJ2-4; V: TRBV7-9; length: 19; size: -; D: TRBD2; DNA: TGTGCCAGCAGCTTGTCGGAGGTCCAGGGACTACTAGCCAAAAACATTCAGTACTTC; CDR3: CASSLSEVQGLLAKNIQYF
J: TRBJ2-4; V: TRBV7-2; length: 13; size: -; D: -; DNA: TGTGCCAGCAGCTCCCCCAGCGGAAACATTCAGTACTTC; CDR3: CASSSPSGNIQYF
J: TRBJ1-5; V: TRBV6-5; length: 13; size: few; D: TRBD1; DNA: TGTGCCAGCAGTCAGGGGGCGGGTCAGCCCCAGCATTTT; CDR3: CASSQGAGQPQHF
J: TRBJ2-1; V: TRBV28; length: 14; size: -; D: TRBD2; DNA: TGTGCCAGCAGCCTAGGACTAGCGGGAGTTGAGCAGTTCTTC; CDR3: CASSLGLAGVEQFF
J: TRBJ2-3; V: TRBV15; length: 15; size: -; D: TRBD2; DNA: TGTGCCACCGGCCGTCGGGGGGTAGCGACAGATACGCAGTATTTT; CDR3: CATGRRGVATDTQYF
J: TRBJ1-3; V: TRBV7-9; length: 16; size: -; D: TRBD1; DNA: TGTGCCAGCAGCAGGGGGACAGCTAACTCTGGAAACACCATATATTTT; CDR3: CASSRGTANSGNTIYF